What follows are 5 T cell receptor beta chains derived from one specimen sequenced in a study of spatial heterogeneity in lung cancer. TCRdb reprocessed the 5' RACE reads via MiXCR and lists one record per CDR3 protein. The profile shows 5,000 to 6,500 distinct CDR3 sequences, about 12% of them singletons. Time point denoted: sample taken at primary tumor resection. Whole RNA from tumor, nontumor lung or frozen PBMC was sequenced unsorted. The sample in question was normal lung tissue next to the tumor, obtained at surgery. The receptors stem from a male donor with early-stage non-small cell lung cancer.

This clonotype was found many times. The V and J genes are TRBV6-2 or TRBV6-3 and TRBJ2-1; TRBD2 aligns across 8 bases. V shed 1 base, J shed 8 bases, and the junction held 4 bases outside the gene matches. Germline V gives CDR1 MNHEY, CDR2 SVGEGT. The CDR3 is 14 residues long. DNA of the CDR3: TGTGCCAGCAGTTACTTTCGGGAGGGCGATGAGCAGTTCTTC. Protein: CASSYFREGDEQFF.

Within the sample, this clonotype is medium-sized (0.01 to 0.1%). The chain has TRBV7-3 and TRBJ2-5; D is unclear. The CDR3 sequence is 13 residues long. The germline V gene encodes CDR1 SGHTA and CDR2 FQGTGA. V shed 5 bases and J shed 3 bases, with 10 bases lying between them. The CDR3, as DNA: TGTGCCAGCAGCCACGGGTTAGAAGAGACCCAGTACTTC. Translating it yields CASSHGLEETQYF.

This clonotype was seen at least ten times. The chain couples TRBV5-1 to TRBJ2-7, with D possibly matching TRBD1 (5 bases). Trimming shortened V by 1 base and J by 3 bases, and 11 bases separated the two germline ends. This CDR3 spans 14 amino acids. Looked up from germline, CDR1 is SGHRS and CDR2 is YFSETQ. The CDR3 sequence: CASSLYAGFYEQYF. CDR3 nucleotides: TGCGCCAGCAGCTTGTACGCAGGGTTCTACGAGCAGTACTTC.

By frequency in the sample, this clonotype is medium-sized. The rearrangement links TRBV14 to TRBJ2-1; D is uncertain. Trimming removed 4 bases at V and 7 bases at J, with 17 bases between. This CDR3 has 15 amino acids. Per germline, CDR1 SGHDN and CDR2 FVKESK. This chain's CDR3 is CASSLGLRRGNEQFF. As DNA, the CDR3 is TGTGCCAGCAGCCTGGGCCTTCGAAGAGGAAATGAGCAGTTCTTC.

This clonotype rates as large. The chain uses TRBV6-6 and TRBJ1-2, with D possibly being TRBD1 (5 bases). Per the germline V gene, CDR1 is MNHNY and CDR2 is SVGAGI (reference sequence). The ends were cut back, 4 bases at V and 0 bases at J, with 9 bases in the middle. The CDR3 is 14 amino acids. This CDR3 reads CASSWQGANYGYTF. CDR3 nucleotides: TGTGCCAGCAGTTGGCAGGGCGCTAACTATGGCTACACCTTC.